Here is one T cell receptor (beta chain) with its context. Its target antigen remains unknown. No much larger clonotype is one base removed from it; base qualities were not supplied. This entry belongs to a study of blood T cell repertoires in COVID-19 (dated by TCRdb to the early 2020s). The study in broad terms: Samples from collaborators originated in the United States, Italy and Spain and spanned both the acute and convalescent phases of COVID-19. A de-identified subject ID, COVID-19 status, age in years and sex were almost always included in the sample metadata. The prospective study material was composed of cDNA or gDNA derived from T cells, B-cell-depleted T cells, or PBMCs. Samples came from the ongoing ImmuneRACE study (first 160 participants) plus 1,254 subjects from 6 global collaborators. The repertoires were made available in a free public database intended to serve as a resource for research on the immune response to SARS-CoV-2. The dataset comprised deeply sampled blood TCRbeta repertoires from subjects exposed to, actively infected with, or recovered from COVID-19. Where available, HLA class I and class II types were obtained from metadata supplied by the sample provider rather than from assay-based typing. Summary of the overall study and its limitations: The amount of clinical and demographic metadata varied by source and participant and was provided uncurated.

At one collaborating source in Seattle, patients were enrolled during active infection and were followed longitudinally through the course of disease. Each collaborating institution followed its own protocols to collect whole blood in K2EDTA tubes. For TCRbeta analysis, collaborators shipped samples in one of three forms: frozen whole blood, isolated PBMCs, or DNA extracted from either of those sample types. CDR1 and CDR2 were assigned from the germline V gene as MNHNS and SASEGT. The CDR3 runs 15 residues from the cysteine to the phenylalanine. CDR3 DNA is the only sequence kept; it has 45 bases, read in frame from the first base. V trim: 2 bases; J trim: 6 bases; unmatched bases: 5. The immunoSEQ Assay, a bias-controlled multiplex PCR, was used to amplify TCRbeta CDR3 regions from genomic DNA. As for the original processing: Within the assay, amplification of reference gene primers was used to estimate how many nucleated cells each sample contained. To quantify the absolute abundance of each unique TCRbeta CDR3 rearrangement, sequence reads were collapsed and filtered. For each sample, productive Simpson clonality was calculated as the square root of Simpson's diversity index across productive rearrangements. Drawn from immuneACCESS, this table holds only the in-frame rearrangements with V and J called that TCRdb kept. Clones are partly lost; checked studies trace under half to an unresolved V gene and leave the rest unexplained. V, J and clone size were drawn from that table, and D and trimming were deduced from the DNA. In all, the sample holds about 300,000 clones, and roughly 90% of those were seen once. The ten largest make up approximately 1.8% of the sample.

The sequenced sample was peripheral blood. The TCR originated in a woman aged 25-40 years with COVID-19, enrolled during active disease. Recombination joined TRBV6-1 with TRBJ2-3, with 10 bases matching TRBD2. The CDR3 region: CASSERGLARDTQYF. The base sequence is TGTGCCAGCAGTGAACGGGGACTAGCGCGTGATACGCAGTATTTT.